Listed below are T cell receptor beta chains from one sample, sequenced in a study of regulatory T cells in long-lasting Graves disease. In TCRdb, the multiplex PCR reads were re-called with MiXCR into one record per CDR3 protein. The sample records about 290,000 distinct CDR3 sequences, 22% being singletons. Sample: peripheral blood mononuclear cells (PBMCs), taken when the disease was refractory, from a patient treated with antithyroid drugs. The source of these receptors is a female donor with Graves disease. The CDR3 runs from the conserved cysteine through the conserved F or W. A D gene is named only where the DNA matches it firmly. Clone size is stated in some rows and not others, as once, few, many or a class when expanded.

d_gene: TRBD1; j_gene: TRBJ2-5; abundance: few; v_gene: TRBV28; CDR3aa: CASSWTGVTQYF; CDR3nt: TGTGCCAGCAGTTGGACAGGGGTGACCCAGTACTTC
d_gene: TRBD2; j_gene: TRBJ2-2; abundance: few; v_gene: TRBV29-1; CDR3aa: CSAGLAENTGELFF; CDR3nt: TGCAGCGCGGGACTAGCGGAGAACACCGGGGAGCTGTTTTTT
d_gene: TRBD2; j_gene: TRBJ2-3; abundance: .; v_gene: TRBV7-3; CDR3aa: CASSALAGGPTDTQYF; CDR3nt: TGTGCCAGCAGCGCTCTAGCGGGAGGGCCAACAGATACGCAGTATTTT
d_gene: .; j_gene: TRBJ2-3; abundance: .; v_gene: TRBV5-6; CDR3aa: CASSRDRMVPDTQYF; CDR3nt: TGTGCCAGCAGCCGTGACAGAATGGTCCCAGATACGCAGTATTTT
d_gene: .; j_gene: TRBJ2-7; abundance: many; v_gene: TRBV7-2; CDR3aa: CASSLETGGSYEQYF; CDR3nt: TGTGCCAGCAGCTTAGAGACCGGCGGGTCCTACGAGCAGTACTTC
d_gene: .; j_gene: TRBJ1-1; abundance: many; v_gene: TRBV28; CDR3aa: CASSLLLRGNTEAFF; CDR3nt: TGTGCCAGCAGTTTACTTTTAAGGGGGAACACTGAAGCTTTCTTT
d_gene: .; j_gene: TRBJ1-2; abundance: few; v_gene: TRBV30; CDR3aa: CAWSGKNYGYTF; CDR3nt: TGTGCCTGGAGTGGGAAGAACTATGGCTACACCTTC
d_gene: TRBD1; j_gene: TRBJ2-7; abundance: few; v_gene: TRBV30; CDR3aa: CAWQTGAEQYF; CDR3nt: TGTGCCTGGCAGACAGGGGCCGAGCAGTACTTC
d_gene: .; j_gene: TRBJ1-1; abundance: many; v_gene: TRBV6-1; CDR3aa: CASNRRSGMNTEAFF; CDR3nt: TGTGCCAGCAATCGGAGATCGGGCATGAACACTGAAGCTTTCTTT
d_gene: TRBD1; j_gene: TRBJ2-7; abundance: .; v_gene: TRBV18; CDR3aa: CASSHDRDPYEQYF; CDR3nt: TGTGCCAGCTCACACGACAGGGATCCCTACGAGCAGTACTTC
d_gene: .; j_gene: TRBJ1-1; abundance: many; v_gene: TRBV6-9; CDR3aa: CASSYEGEAEAFF; CDR3nt: TGTGCCAGCAGTTACGAGGGGGAAGCTGAAGCTTTCTTT
d_gene: TRBD1; j_gene: TRBJ1-1; abundance: .; v_gene: TRBV18; CDR3aa: CASFTGGNTEAFF; CDR3nt: TGTGCCAGCTTCACAGGGGGCAACACTGAAGCTTTCTTT
d_gene: TRBD2; j_gene: TRBJ2-3; abundance: few; v_gene: TRBV28; CDR3aa: CASSFQLAGDSDTQYF; CDR3nt: TGTGCCAGCAGTTTCCAACTAGCGGGGGACTCAGATACGCAGTATTTT
d_gene: TRBD2; j_gene: TRBJ2-2; abundance: .; v_gene: TRBV6-2/TRBV6-3; CDR3aa: CASSYLAGDRTGELFF; CDR3nt: TGTGCCAGCAGTTACCTAGCGGGAGATCGGACCGGGGAGCTGTTTTTT
d_gene: .; j_gene: TRBJ2-5; abundance: few; v_gene: TRBV18; CDR3aa: CASSPRGPIGETQYF; CDR3nt: TGTGCCAGCTCACCACGTGGACCGATCGGGGAGACCCAGTACTTC
d_gene: TRBD2; j_gene: TRBJ2-5; abundance: many; v_gene: TRBV7-7; CDR3aa: CASSLIRGGQETQYF; CDR3nt: TGTGCTAGCAGCTTAATCCGCGGGGGCCAAGAGACCCAGTACTTC
d_gene: .; j_gene: TRBJ2-1; abundance: .; v_gene: TRBV7-6; CDR3aa: CASSLGLAPHNEQFF; CDR3nt: TGTGCCAGCAGCTTGGGGCTAGCGCCACACAATGAGCAGTTCTTC
d_gene: .; j_gene: TRBJ1-6; abundance: few; v_gene: TRBV6-1; CDR3aa: CATLQRENSPLHF; CDR3nt: TGTGCCACCCTTCAGCGGGAGAATTCACCCCTCCACTTT
d_gene: TRBD2; j_gene: TRBJ2-7; abundance: .; v_gene: TRBV29-1; CDR3aa: CSVEGFFGGRSYEQYF; CDR3nt: TGCAGCGTTGAGGGATTTTTCGGCGGGAGGTCCTACGAGCAGTACTTC
d_gene: TRBD1; j_gene: TRBJ1-2; abundance: few; v_gene: TRBV4-1; CDR3aa: CASSQAPGTARPLYGYTF; CDR3nt: TGCGCCAGCAGCCAAGCCCCCGGGACAGCAAGGCCTTTATATGGCTACACCTTC
d_gene: TRBD2; j_gene: TRBJ2-5; abundance: few; v_gene: TRBV7-2; CDR3aa: CASSHQTSGQETQYF; CDR3nt: TGCGCCAGCAGCCACCAGACTAGCGGCCAAGAGACCCAGTACTTC
d_gene: .; j_gene: TRBJ2-7; abundance: many; v_gene: TRBV7-2; CDR3aa: CASSFHRGGTYEQYF; CDR3nt: TGTGCCAGCAGCTTCCACCGAGGGGGGACCTACGAGCAGTACTTC
d_gene: .; j_gene: TRBJ1-2; abundance: .; v_gene: TRBV5-6; CDR3aa: CASSQRTGYTF; CDR3nt: TGTGCCAGCAGCCAGCGGACTGGCTACACCTTC
d_gene: .; j_gene: TRBJ1-2; abundance: few; v_gene: TRBV3-1; CDR3aa: CASSQEDYGYTF; CDR3nt: TGTGCCAGCAGCCAAGAGGACTATGGCTACACCTTC
d_gene: TRBD1; j_gene: TRBJ2-7; abundance: few; v_gene: TRBV6-5; CDR3aa: CASRYRDRYYEQYF; CDR3nt: TGTGCCAGCAGGTACCGGGACAGATACTACGAGCAGTACTTC
d_gene: .; j_gene: TRBJ1-1; abundance: many; v_gene: TRBV28; CDR3aa: CASTVFRGGPEAFF; CDR3nt: TGTGCCAGCACTGTTTTTAGGGGGGGGCCTGAAGCTTTCTTT
d_gene: .; j_gene: TRBJ2-5; abundance: once; v_gene: TRBV29-1; CDR3aa: CSVLGSQETQYF; CDR3nt: TGCAGCGTACTAGGGTCCCAAGAGACCCAGTACTTC
d_gene: TRBD2; j_gene: TRBJ2-2; abundance: few; v_gene: TRBV19; CDR3aa: CASSTAGAMTGELFF; CDR3nt: TGTGCCAGTAGTACAGCGGGAGCGATGACCGGGGAGCTGTTTTTT
d_gene: .; j_gene: TRBJ1-2; abundance: .; v_gene: TRBV6-2/TRBV6-3; CDR3aa: CASSLGHLYGYTF; CDR3nt: TGTGCCAGCAGTTTGGGACACCTCTATGGCTACACCTTC
d_gene: .; j_gene: TRBJ1-6; abundance: many; v_gene: TRBV6-9; CDR3aa: CASSYLEPREGSPLHF; CDR3nt: TGTGCCAGCAGTTACTTAGAGCCGAGGGAGGGTTCACCCCTCCACTTT
d_gene: TRBD2; j_gene: TRBJ2-7; abundance: few; v_gene: TRBV14; CDR3aa: CASSPSTGLAGGYEQYF; CDR3nt: TGTGCCAGCAGCCCCTCGACTGGACTAGCGGGAGGCTACGAGCAGTACTTC
d_gene: .; j_gene: TRBJ1-5; abundance: many; v_gene: TRBV6-2/TRBV6-3; CDR3aa: CASRSRDWGQPQHF; CDR3nt: TGTGCCAGCAGGTCCAGGGACTGGGGTCAGCCCCAGCATTTT
d_gene: .; j_gene: TRBJ1-1; abundance: .; v_gene: TRBV6-5; CDR3aa: CASSFFPGNTEAFF; CDR3nt: TGTGCCAGCAGTTTCTTTCCGGGGAACACTGAAGCTTTCTTT
d_gene: .; j_gene: TRBJ2-7; abundance: many; v_gene: TRBV15; CDR3aa: CATSSLEGSYEQYF; CDR3nt: TGTGCCACCAGCTCACTGGAGGGCTCCTACGAGCAGTACTTC
d_gene: .; j_gene: TRBJ1-2; abundance: once; v_gene: TRBV19; CDR3aa: CASSLRGSNYGYTF; CDR3nt: TGTGCCAGTAGCCTCCGGGGCTCTAACTATGGCTACACCTTC
d_gene: .; j_gene: TRBJ1-5; abundance: .; v_gene: TRBV4-3; CDR3aa: CASSQDAGLQPQHF; CDR3nt: TGCGCCAGCAGCCAAGATGCAGGGCTCCAGCCCCAGCATTTT
d_gene: .; j_gene: TRBJ1-3; abundance: many; v_gene: TRBV28; CDR3aa: CASWRGSGNTIYF; CDR3nt: TGTGCCAGCTGGAGAGGCTCTGGAAACACCATATATTTT
d_gene: .; j_gene: TRBJ2-2; abundance: few; v_gene: TRBV28; CDR3aa: CASCHGHEELFF; CDR3nt: TGTGCCAGTTGCCATGGTCACGAGGAGCTGTTTTTT
d_gene: .; j_gene: TRBJ2-1; abundance: few; v_gene: TRBV9; CDR3aa: CASSYSTYNEQFF; CDR3nt: TGTGCCAGCAGTTACTCAACGTACAATGAGCAGTTCTTC
d_gene: .; j_gene: TRBJ2-2; abundance: .; v_gene: TRBV7-2; CDR3aa: CASSLVAAIDYTGELFF; CDR3nt: TGTGCCAGCAGCTTAGTGGCGGCTATAGATTACACCGGGGAGCTGTTTTTT
d_gene: .; j_gene: TRBJ2-5; abundance: many; v_gene: TRBV28; CDR3aa: CASSTMWGGETQYF; CDR3nt: TGTGCCAGCAGTACGATGTGGGGTGGAGAGACCCAGTACTTC
d_gene: .; j_gene: TRBJ2-2; abundance: .; v_gene: TRBV29-1; CDR3aa: CSVRGPGSGELFF; CDR3nt: TGCAGCGTTCGCGGGCCAGGGTCCGGGGAGCTGTTTTTT
d_gene: TRBD2; j_gene: TRBJ2-7; abundance: .; v_gene: TRBV20-1; CDR3aa: CSAYTSGGYEQYF; CDR3nt: TGCAGTGCCTACACTAGCGGGGGCTACGAGCAGTACTTC
d_gene: .; j_gene: TRBJ1-1; abundance: .; v_gene: TRBV5-1; CDR3aa: CASSHEHLNTEAFF; CDR3nt: TGCGCCAGCAGCCACGAACATCTGAACACTGAAGCTTTCTTT
d_gene: TRBD1; j_gene: TRBJ2-7; abundance: .; v_gene: TRBV29-1; CDR3aa: CSVARAGGTWEQYF; CDR3nt: TGCAGCGTTGCAAGGGCAGGGGGAACTTGGGAGCAGTACTTC
d_gene: .; j_gene: TRBJ2-5; abundance: many; v_gene: TRBV11-1; CDR3aa: CASSIGGASQETQYF; CDR3nt: TGTGCCAGCAGCATTGGGGGAGCGAGCCAAGAGACCCAGTACTTC
d_gene: TRBD1; j_gene: TRBJ2-1; abundance: .; v_gene: TRBV30; CDR3aa: CAWRDRAYNEQFF; CDR3nt: TGTGCCTGGAGGGACAGGGCCTACAATGAGCAGTTCTTC